Below are 30 T cell receptor beta chains sequenced from a single sample in a study of blood T cells in healthy people across ages. A second PCR, run for about 7 to 11 cycles, used a sample-barcoded 5' primer plus a J-beta primer mix. Via MiXCR, TCRdb re-called the 5' RACE reads, giving one row per CDR3 protein. The profile shows approximately 800,000 distinct CDR3 sequences, 46% of them singletons. The specimen sequenced was blood. These receptors came from a man at least 80 years old in good health.

The V and J genes are TRBV2 and TRBJ2-3; D may be TRBD2 (5 bases). V lost 7 bases, J lost 6 bases, and 23 bases lay in between. This CDR3 spans 16 amino acids. The germline V gene encodes CDR1 SNHLY and CDR2 FYNNEI. The CDR3 DNA follows: TGTGCCAGCAAGGGTTGGAGCGGCCGATCCCGGGATACGCAGTATTTT. It specifies CASKGWSGRSRDTQYF.

The chain combines TRBV14 with TRBJ2-5; 10 bases map to TRBD1. The CDR3 has 17 residues. Losses at the gene ends were 3 bases for V and 11 bases for J; bases not matched to a gene: 18. Germline CDR1 and CDR2: SGHDN and FVKESK. The CDR3 DNA reads as TGTGCCAGCAGCCATGGGCCGGGGACAGGGGTCTACAATGAGCAGTACTTC. This encodes CASSHGPGTGVYNEQYF. Full variable domain (outside the CDR3, taken from reference TRBV14 and TRBJ2-5): EAGVTQFPSHSVIEKGQTVTLRCDPISGHDNLYWYRRVMGKEIKFLLHFVKESKQDESGMPNNRFLAERTGGTYSTLKVQPAELEDSGVYFCASSHGPGTGVYNEQYFGPGTRLLVL.

With respect to this clonotype: A much larger clone sits a single nucleotide away, making a read error possible. V usage is TRBV7-8 and J usage is TRBJ2-7; 11 nucleotides line up with TRBD2. CDR1 SGHVS and CDR2 FQNEAQ come from the germline V gene. V was pared by 8 bases and J by 6 bases, with 3 bases of the junction left unmatched. The CDR3 extends over 12 amino acids. The CDR3 bases are TGTGCCAGCGTGACTAGCGGGACCGAGCAGTACTTC. It translates to CASVTSGTEQYF. The entire variable domain, with the rest obtained from reference TRBV7-8 and TRBJ2-7, is as follows: GAGVSQSPRYKVAKRGQDVALRCDPISGHVSLFWYQQALGQGPEFLTYFQNEAQLDKSGLPSDRFFAERPEGSVSTLKIQRTQQEDSAVYLCASVTSGTEQYFGPGTRLTVT.

This clonotype was picked up many times. The gene calls are TRBV29-1 and TRBJ2-7, with 7 nucleotides matching TRBD1. Germline V lookup: CDR1 SQVTM, CDR2 ANQGSEA. The CDR3 sequence is 13 residues long. V was clipped by 5 bases and J by 6 bases; unmatched bases: 10. CDR3 bases: TGCAGCGTTTTTCCGGGACAGAACTCCGAGCAGTACTTC. As protein: CSVFPGQNSEQYF.

Details on this clonotype: One base away lies a much larger clone, so this may be a sequencing read error. V usage is TRBV2 and J usage is TRBJ2-5; a weak D match, TRBD1 (5 bases). With 3 bases removed from V and 11 bases from J, the gap between germline ends came to 16 bases. The CDR3 runs to 13 residues. Germline V gene sequence: CDR1 SNHLY, CDR2 FYNNEI. CDR3 nucleotide sequence: TGTGCCAGCAGTGATGACAGTCTCTACAAGCAGTACTTC. Its protein is CASSDDSLYKQYF.

V and J are TRBV20-1 and TRBJ2-1; 11 bases are a match to TRBD2. Trimming removed 3 bases from V and 3 bases from J; junction bases left unmatched: 7. Germline loops: CDR1 DFQATT, CDR2 SNEGSKA (reference sequence). The CDR3 has 16 residues. CDR3 loop: CSASHSGTSGYNEQFF. The DNA of the CDR3 is TGCAGTGCTAGTCACTCCGGGACTAGCGGCTACAATGAGCAGTTCTTC.

In this sample, this clonotype turned up a few times. This chain joins TRBV28 and TRBJ1-1, with TRBD1 matching 7 bases. This CDR3 is built from 14 residues. With V trimmed by 3 bases and J by 11 bases, 12 bases remained unmatched. Germline V gene sequence: CDR1 MDHEN, CDR2 SYDVKM. The CDR3 protein is CASSFQTGTREAFF. CDR3 coding DNA: TGTGCCAGCAGTTTTCAGACAGGGACCCGTGAGGCTTTCTTT.

V is TRBV7-2 and J is TRBJ2-5; D possibly corresponds to TRBD2 (6 bases). This CDR3 spans 15 amino acids. From germline, CDR1 is SGHTA and CDR2 FQGNSA. V was clipped by 3 bases and J by 2 bases, with 13 bases between them. The CDR3 loop reads CASSFSGETQETQYF. The CDR3 coding sequence is TGTGCCAGCAGCTTCTCGGGGGAGACTCAAGAGACCCAGTACTTC.

This clonotype was observed a single time. The rearrangement uses TRBV6-1 and TRBJ2-7; D might be TRBD1 (6 bases). V was shortened by 4 bases and J by 1 base, with 14 bases between the two germline ends. There are 15 residues in the CDR3. Germline V CDR1 and CDR2: MNHNS, SASEGT. Here the CDR3 DNA reads TGTGCCAGCAGTGTGTCGCAGGGGAGTTCCTACGAGCAGTACTTC. Translated, it gives CASSVSQGSSYEQYF.

Concerning this clonotype itself: This may be a read error: a much more frequent sequence differs by one nucleotide. The rearrangement uses TRBV20-1 and TRBJ2-7; 10 bases agree with TRBD2. Germline CDR1 reads DFQATT; CDR2 reads SNEGSKA (reference sequence). The CDR3 extends over 14 amino acids. Trimming at V came to 5 bases and at J to 7 bases, leaving 11 bases not matched to a gene. The CDR3 nucleotides are TGCAGTGCTGGGAGCGGGAGGGCCTCAGATGAGCAGTACTTC. It is translated as CSAGSGRASDEQYF.

The V and J genes are TRBV7-2 and TRBJ2-4; TRBD1 agrees at 9 bases. Gene TRBJ2-7 matches the end of the DNA better, so the J call may be wrong. CDR1 and CDR2 from the germline V gene are SGHTA and FQGNSA. This CDR3 region has 15 residues. CDR3 in DNA: TGTGCCAGCAGCTTAGACAGGGGGCGCGGTAACGAGCAGTACTTC. It codes for CASSLDRGRGNEQYF.

The gene calls are TRBV2 and TRBJ2-5; tentatively, D is TRBD2 (5 bases). V lost 7 bases and J 4 bases, leaving 13 bases between the germline ends. Germline V CDR1 and CDR2: SNHLY, FYNNEI. This CDR3 contains 13 residues. DNA of the CDR3: TGTGCCAGCACCCCCCTGGCGGGAGAGACCCAGTACTTC. Encoded protein: CASTPLAGETQYF.

The DNA of the CDR3 is TGTGCCAGCAGCTTGGAGCCTCAGCCCCAGCATTTT. Residues: CASSLEPQPQHF. The chain links TRBV5-5 to TRBJ1-5; D gene ambiguous. The CDR3 covers 12 residues. V was trimmed by 0 bases and J by 6 bases, leaving 4 bases between them. Germline V CDR1 and CDR2: SGHKS, YYEKEE (reference sequence).

The gene calls are TRBV24-1 and TRBJ2-4; D unresolved. The J call may be wrong; the DNA end is better matched by TRBJ2-5. The CDR3 length is 13 residues. In germline, CDR1 is KGHDR, CDR2 SFDVKD. The CDR3 bases are TGTGCCACCAGTGATTGGCCTCAAGAGACCCAGTACTTC. Encoded protein: CATSDWPQETQYF.

At least ten counts were recorded for this clonotype. CDR3 residues: CASSLHNEQFF. The DNA for the CDR3 is TGTGCCAGCAGCTTACACAATGAGCAGTTCTTC. This rearrangement joins TRBV12-3 or TRBV12-4 to TRBJ2-1, with D uncertain. V lost 6 bases and J 5 bases, leaving 5 bases between the germline ends. There are 11 residues in the CDR3.

The CDR3 is CASSQVVGQGYGYTF. CDR3 in DNA: TGCGCCAGCAGCCAAGTCGTGGGTCAGGGCTATGGCTACACCTTC. The V call is TRBV4-1, the J call TRBJ1-2; D may be TRBD1 (5 bases). Germline V gene lookup returns CDR1 MGHRA and CDR2 YSYEKL. V dropped 1 base and J dropped 4 bases, with 13 bases sitting between them. CDR3 size: 15 residues.

The rearrangement links TRBV18 to TRBJ1-4; D remains unclear. The ends were cut back, 0 bases at V and 0 bases at J, with 5 bases in the middle. This CDR3 is 15 amino acids long. Per germline, CDR1 KGHSH and CDR2 LQKENI. The DNA for the CDR3 is TGTGCCAGCTCACCACCCAAACCAACTAATGAAAAACTGTTTTTT. Translated: CASSPPKPTNEKLFF.

This clonotype was seen a handful of times. The CDR3 DNA sequence: TGTGCCAGCACCCATTCCCGAAGCGGGGAGCTGTTTTTT. Encoded protein: CASTHSRSGELFF. The rearrangement uses TRBV7-2 and TRBJ2-2; D is uncertain. The V end was cut by 7 bases, the J end by 7 bases, with 13 bases between. Germline assignment: CDR1 SGHTA and CDR2 FQGNSA. The CDR3 length is 13 residues.

The J gene is TRBJ2-7, the V gene TRBV20-1; D gene unclear. Germline V gives CDR1 DFQATT, CDR2 SNEGSKA (reference sequence). CDR3 size: 12 residues. DNA for the CDR3: TGCGGTACACACGACTCAAGTGGCGGGCAGTACTTC. It encodes CGTHDSSGGQYF.

This clonotype was seen a handful of times. V usage is TRBV29-1 and J usage is TRBJ2-3; no clear D. Germline loops: CDR1 SQVTM, CDR2 ANQGSEA. V was trimmed by 4 bases and J by 1 base, leaving 6 bases between them. This CDR3 spans 12 amino acids. DNA for the CDR3: TGCAGCGTTGTCCGGGGCACAGATACGCAGTATTTT. Translated: CSVVRGTDTQYF.

V usage is TRBV5-1 and J usage is TRBJ1-6; no clear D. Germline CDR1 reads SGHRS; CDR2 reads YFSETQ. V was trimmed by 4 bases and J by 7 bases, leaving 21 bases between them. The length of the CDR3 is 17 residues. Written as DNA, the CDR3 is TGCGCCAGCAGCACAAGGCAGAACGGGGAAGGGAATTCACCCCTCCACTTT. This sequence encodes CASSTRQNGEGNSPLHF.

The V call is TRBV20-1, the J call TRBJ2-3; the D gene is possibly TRBD2 (6 bases). Per germline, CDR1 DFQATT and CDR2 SNEGSKA (reference sequence). The CDR3 runs 14 residues. V lost 4 bases, J lost 0 bases, and 11 bases lay in between. DNA of the CDR3: TGCAGTGCTAAGGGGACTTATAGCACAGATACGCAGTATTTT. This translates into CSAKGTYSTDTQYF.

This chain links TRBV12-3 or TRBV12-4 with TRBJ1-1; D is unresolved. The V end lost 6 bases, the J end lost 1 base, and 15 bases lay between the germline ends. The CDR3 contains 15 residues. CDR3 DNA: TGTGCCAGCAGCCTACGTGCCAGGACGAACACTGAAGCTTTCTTT. It is translated as CASSLRARTNTEAFF.

This clonotype was seen once. The chain is built from TRBV9 and TRBJ2-2; the D gene is possibly TRBD2 (5 bases). Germline V CDR1 and CDR2: SGDLS, YYNGEE. This CDR3 region has 15 residues. Deletions cut 1 base from V and 5 bases from J, with 12 bases between. This chain's CDR3 is CASSVIDTGTGELFF. The CDR3 nucleotides read TGTGCCAGCAGCGTAATAGACACGGGAACCGGGGAGCTGTTTTTT.

This clonotype was counted at least ten times. The chain is built from TRBV7-2 and TRBJ2-7, with TRBD1 identical over 10 bases. The J segment lost 6 bases and the V segment lost 4 bases, leaving 6 bases of the junction unmatched. This CDR3 is built from 14 residues. Germline CDR1 reads SGHTA; CDR2 reads FQGNSA. The CDR3 reads CASSSGTGVIEQYF. CDR3 DNA: TGTGCCAGCAGCTCCGGGACAGGGGTTATCGAGCAGTACTTC.

There are many counts of this clonotype. The V gene is TRBV2, the J gene TRBJ2-1; tentative D call: TRBD1 (6 bases). CDR1 SNHLY and CDR2 FYNNEI come from the germline V gene. The CDR3 totals 15 residues. Trimming pared 4 bases from V and 6 bases from J, leaving 16 bases between. CDR3: CASSVRGRGVNEQFF. The DNA of the CDR3 is TGTGCCAGCAGTGTAAGGGGCAGGGGTGTCAATGAGCAGTTCTTC. Using reference TRBV2 and TRBJ2-1 for the parts outside the CDR3, the full variable domain is EPEVTQTPSHQVTQMGQEVILRCVPISNHLYFYWYRQILGQKVEFLVSFYNNEISEKSEIFDDQFSVERPDGSNFTLKIRSTKLEDSAMYFCASSVRGRGVNEQFFGPGTRLTVL.

The table lists this clonotype with a few counts. The genes are TRBV15 and TRBJ2-5; perhaps TRBD1 as D (6 bases). V lost 0 bases, J lost 5 bases, and 7 bases lay in between. Germline CDR1 is LNHNV and CDR2 is YYDKDF (reference sequence). The CDR3 is 13 residues long. The CDR3 protein is CATSRDQGETQYF. As DNA, the CDR3 is TGTGCCACCAGCAGAGATCAGGGGGAGACCCAGTACTTC.

CDR3 sequence: CASSLRVAGQETQYF. The CDR3 coding sequence is TGTGCCAGCAGCCTGCGGGTAGCGGGACAAGAGACCCAGTACTTC. The chain uses TRBV13 and TRBJ2-5, with TRBD2 matching 8 bases. This CDR3 has 15 amino acids. CDR1 and CDR2 (germline): PRHDT, FYEKMQ (reference sequence). V was clipped by 5 bases and J by 2 bases; unmatched bases: 7.

The chain uses TRBV6-6 and TRBJ2-7; TRBD1 agrees at 7 bases. In germline, CDR1 is MNHNY, CDR2 SVGAGI (reference sequence). Germline trimming cut 7 bases from V and 3 bases from J; bases unmatched to any gene: 3. The CDR3 is 12 amino acids. As DNA, the CDR3 is TGTGCCAGCACTAGGACAGGCTACGAGCAGTACTTC. It specifies CASTRTGYEQYF.

This clonotype occurred many times. This sequence may be a read error, since a much larger clone differs from it by one base. The chain joins TRBV29-1 to TRBJ2-5; no reliable D call. The V and J ends lost 2 bases and 11 bases respectively, with 18 bases between them. The CDR3 totals 13 residues. CDR1 is SQVTM and CDR2 is ANQGSEA in the germline V gene. The CDR3 DNA is TGCAGCGTTGAAAGTTCGCGGTACAATGAGCAGTACTTC. Protein sequence: CSVESSRYNEQYF.